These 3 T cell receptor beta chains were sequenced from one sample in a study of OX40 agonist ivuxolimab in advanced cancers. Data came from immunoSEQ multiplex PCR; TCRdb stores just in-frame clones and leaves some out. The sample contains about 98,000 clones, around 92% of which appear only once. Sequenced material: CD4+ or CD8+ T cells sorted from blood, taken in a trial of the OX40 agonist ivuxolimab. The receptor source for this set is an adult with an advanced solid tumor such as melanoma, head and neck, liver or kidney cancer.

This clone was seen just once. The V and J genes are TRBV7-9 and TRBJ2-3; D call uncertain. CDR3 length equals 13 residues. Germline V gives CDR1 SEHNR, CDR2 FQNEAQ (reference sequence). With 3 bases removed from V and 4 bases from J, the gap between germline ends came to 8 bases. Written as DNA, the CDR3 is TGTGCCAGCAGCTTCGAGGTCCCAGATACGCAGTATTTT. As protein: CASSFEVPDTQYF.

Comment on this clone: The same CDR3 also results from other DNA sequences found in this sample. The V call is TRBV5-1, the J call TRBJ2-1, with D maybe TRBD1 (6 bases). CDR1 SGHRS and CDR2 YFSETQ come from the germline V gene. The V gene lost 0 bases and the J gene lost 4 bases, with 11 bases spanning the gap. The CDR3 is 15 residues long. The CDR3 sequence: CASSLEVGQYNEQFF. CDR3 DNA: TGCGCCAGCAGCTTGGAGGTGGGACAATACAATGAGCAGTTCTTC.

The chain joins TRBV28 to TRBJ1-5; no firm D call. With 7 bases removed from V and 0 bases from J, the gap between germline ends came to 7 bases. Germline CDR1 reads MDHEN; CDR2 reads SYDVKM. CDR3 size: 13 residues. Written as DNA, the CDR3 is TGTGCCAGCACGACGTATAGCAATCAGCCCCAGCATTTT. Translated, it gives CASTTYSNQPQHF.